This TCR beta chain stems from a study of control samples from healthy donors and cancer patients. Some clones are missing from TCRdb's copy, which holds only in-frame ones; the method was immunoSEQ multiplex PCR. The sample records about 90,000 clones, 85% to 95% being singletons. The source material was blood. The receptor comes from a woman aged 25 to 39 in good health.

This chain's CDR3 is CASSPPGNKNIQYF. The CDR3 bases are TGCGCCAGCAGCCCCCCAGGGAACAAAAACATTCAGTACTTC. This chain connects TRBV5-1 to TRBJ2-4; maybe TRBD1 (5 bases). CDR3 length: 14 residues. V lost 4 bases, J lost 3 bases, and 11 bases lay in between. Germline CDR1 SGHRS, CDR2 YFSETQ.